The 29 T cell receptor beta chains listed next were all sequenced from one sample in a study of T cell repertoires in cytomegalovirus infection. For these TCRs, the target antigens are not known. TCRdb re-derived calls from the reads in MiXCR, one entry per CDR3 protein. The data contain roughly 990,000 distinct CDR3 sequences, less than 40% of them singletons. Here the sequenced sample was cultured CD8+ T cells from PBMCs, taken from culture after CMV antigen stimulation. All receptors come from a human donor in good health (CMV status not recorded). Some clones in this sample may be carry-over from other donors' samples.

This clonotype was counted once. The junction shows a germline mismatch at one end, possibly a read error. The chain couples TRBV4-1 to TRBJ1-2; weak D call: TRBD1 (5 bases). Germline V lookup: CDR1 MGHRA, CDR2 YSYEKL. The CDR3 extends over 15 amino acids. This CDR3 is CASSQENGGNYGYTF. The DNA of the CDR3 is TGTGCCAGCAGCCAAGAGAACGGGGGGAACTATGGCTACACCTTC.

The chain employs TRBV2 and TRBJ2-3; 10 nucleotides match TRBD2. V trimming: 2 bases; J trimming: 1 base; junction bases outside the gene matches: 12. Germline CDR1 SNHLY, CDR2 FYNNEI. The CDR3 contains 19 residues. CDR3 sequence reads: CASSESPSGGTRGTDTQYF. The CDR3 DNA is TGTGCCAGCAGTGAAAGCCCTAGCGGGGGAACCCGTGGCACAGATACGCAGTATTTT.

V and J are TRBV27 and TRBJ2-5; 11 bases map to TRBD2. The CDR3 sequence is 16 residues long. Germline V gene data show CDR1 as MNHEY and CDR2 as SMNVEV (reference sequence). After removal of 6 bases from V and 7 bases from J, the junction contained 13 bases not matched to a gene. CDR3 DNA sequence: TGTGCCAGCAGCCCCGGGACTAGCGGTGCAAGAGGGACCCAGTACTTC. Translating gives CASSPGTSGARGTQYF.

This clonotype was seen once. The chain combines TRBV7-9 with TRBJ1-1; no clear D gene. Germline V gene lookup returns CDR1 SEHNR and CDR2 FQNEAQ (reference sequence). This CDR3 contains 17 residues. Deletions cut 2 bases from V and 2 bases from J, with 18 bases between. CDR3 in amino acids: CASSLTIFAGVNTEAFF. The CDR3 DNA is TGTGCCAGCAGCTTAACTATTTTCGCTGGCGTTAACACTGAAGCTTTCTTT.

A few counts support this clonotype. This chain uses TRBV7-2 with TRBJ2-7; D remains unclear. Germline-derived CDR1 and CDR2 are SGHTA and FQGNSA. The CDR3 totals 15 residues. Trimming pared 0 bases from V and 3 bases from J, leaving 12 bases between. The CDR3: CASSLAGLGSYEQYV. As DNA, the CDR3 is TGTGCCAGCAGCTTAGCTGGTCTCGGCAGCTACGAGCAGTACGTC.

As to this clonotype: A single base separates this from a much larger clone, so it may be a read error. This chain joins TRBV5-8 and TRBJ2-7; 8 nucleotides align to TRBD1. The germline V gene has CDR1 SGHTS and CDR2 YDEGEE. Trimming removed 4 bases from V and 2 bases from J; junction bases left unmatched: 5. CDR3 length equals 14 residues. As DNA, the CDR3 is TGTGCCAGCAGCCCGGACAGGGTGGCCTACGAGCAGTACTTC. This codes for CASSPDRVAYEQYF.

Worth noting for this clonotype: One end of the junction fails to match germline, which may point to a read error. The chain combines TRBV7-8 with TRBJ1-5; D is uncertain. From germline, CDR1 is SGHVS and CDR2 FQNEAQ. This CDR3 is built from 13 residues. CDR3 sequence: CASSLSTSQSQHF. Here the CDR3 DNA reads TGTGCCAGCAGCTTGTCAACGAGTCAGTCCCAGCATTTT.

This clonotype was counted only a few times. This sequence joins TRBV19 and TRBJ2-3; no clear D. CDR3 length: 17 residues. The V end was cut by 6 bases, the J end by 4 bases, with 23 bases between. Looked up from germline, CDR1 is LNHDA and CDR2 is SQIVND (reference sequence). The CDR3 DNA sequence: TGTGCCAGTAGCTCCCGGTTTCGCCCTATTCTTGCAGATACGCAGTATTTT. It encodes CASSSRFRPILADTQYF.

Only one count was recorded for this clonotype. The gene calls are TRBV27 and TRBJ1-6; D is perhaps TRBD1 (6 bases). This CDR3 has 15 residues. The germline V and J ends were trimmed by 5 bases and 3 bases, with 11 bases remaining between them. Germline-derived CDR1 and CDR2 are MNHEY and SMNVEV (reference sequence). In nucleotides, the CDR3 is TGTGCCAGCAGTCCCGGACAGTTCTATAATTCACCCCTCCACTTT. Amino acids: CASSPGQFYNSPLHF.

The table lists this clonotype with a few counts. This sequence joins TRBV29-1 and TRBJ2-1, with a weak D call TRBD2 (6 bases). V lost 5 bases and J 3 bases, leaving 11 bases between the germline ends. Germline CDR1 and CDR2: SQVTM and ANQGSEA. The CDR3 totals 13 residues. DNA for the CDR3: TGCAGCGTTCCCCGGGAGAACTACAATGAGCAGTTCTTC. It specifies CSVPRENYNEQFF.

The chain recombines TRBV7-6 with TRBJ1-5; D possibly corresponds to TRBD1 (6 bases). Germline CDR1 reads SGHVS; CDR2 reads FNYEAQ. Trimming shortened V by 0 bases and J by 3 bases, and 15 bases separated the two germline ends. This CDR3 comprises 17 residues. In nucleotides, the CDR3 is TGTGCCAGCAGCTTAGCGTCCCCGGGGGCCTTCAATCAGCCCCAGCATTTT. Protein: CASSLASPGAFNQPQHF.

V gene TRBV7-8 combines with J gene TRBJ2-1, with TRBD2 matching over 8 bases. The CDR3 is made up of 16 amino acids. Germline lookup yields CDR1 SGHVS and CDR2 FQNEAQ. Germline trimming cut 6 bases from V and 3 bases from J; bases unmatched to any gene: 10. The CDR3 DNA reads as TGTGCCAGCAGGGTCTTTAGCGGGGCGCACTACAATGAGCAGTTCTTC. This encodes CASRVFSGAHYNEQFF.

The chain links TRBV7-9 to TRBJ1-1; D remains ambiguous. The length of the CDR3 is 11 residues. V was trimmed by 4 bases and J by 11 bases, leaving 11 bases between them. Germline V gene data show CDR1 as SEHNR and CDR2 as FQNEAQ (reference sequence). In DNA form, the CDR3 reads TGTGCCAGCAGCTCACAAGGGATGGCTTTCTTT. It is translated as CASSSQGMAFF.

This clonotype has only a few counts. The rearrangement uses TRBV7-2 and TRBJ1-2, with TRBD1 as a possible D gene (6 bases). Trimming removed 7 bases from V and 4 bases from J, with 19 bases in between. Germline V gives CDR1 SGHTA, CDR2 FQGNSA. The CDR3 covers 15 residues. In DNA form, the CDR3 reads TGTGCCAGCACCCGGACAGTCACGGAAATCTATGGCTACACCTTC. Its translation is CASTRTVTEIYGYTF.

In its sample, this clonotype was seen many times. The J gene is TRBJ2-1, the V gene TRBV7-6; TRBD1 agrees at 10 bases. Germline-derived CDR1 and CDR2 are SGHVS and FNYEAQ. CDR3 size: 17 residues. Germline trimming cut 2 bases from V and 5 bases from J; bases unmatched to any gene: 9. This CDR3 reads CASSLFSRDRGDNEQFF. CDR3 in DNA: TGTGCCAGCAGCTTATTTTCCCGGGACAGGGGAGACAATGAGCAGTTCTTC. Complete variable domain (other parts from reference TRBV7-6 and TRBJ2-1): GAGVSQSPRYKVTKRGQDVALRCDPISGHVSLYWYRQALGQGPEFLTYFNYEAQQDKSGLPNDRFSAERPEGSISTLTIQRTEQRDSAMYRCASSLFSRDRGDNEQFFGPGTRLTVL.

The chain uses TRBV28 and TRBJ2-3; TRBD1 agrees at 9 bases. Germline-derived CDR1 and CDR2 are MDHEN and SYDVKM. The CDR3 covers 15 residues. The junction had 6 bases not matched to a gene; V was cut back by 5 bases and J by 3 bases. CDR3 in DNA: TGTGCCAGCAGTGCCCGGGACAGGGTGACAGATACGCAGTATTTT. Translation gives CASSARDRVTDTQYF.

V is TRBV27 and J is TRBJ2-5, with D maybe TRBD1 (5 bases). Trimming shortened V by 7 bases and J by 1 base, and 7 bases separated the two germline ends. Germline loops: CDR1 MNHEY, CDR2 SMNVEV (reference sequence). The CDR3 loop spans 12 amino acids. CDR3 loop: CASKRGQETQYF. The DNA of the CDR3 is TGTGCCAGCAAAAGGGGCCAAGAGACCCAGTACTTC.

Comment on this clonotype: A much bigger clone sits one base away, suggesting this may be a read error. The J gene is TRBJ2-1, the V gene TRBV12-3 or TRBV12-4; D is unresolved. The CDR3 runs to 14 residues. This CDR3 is CANSLGFENNEQFF. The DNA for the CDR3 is TGTGCCAACAGTTTGGGATTTGAGAACAATGAGCAGTTCTTC.

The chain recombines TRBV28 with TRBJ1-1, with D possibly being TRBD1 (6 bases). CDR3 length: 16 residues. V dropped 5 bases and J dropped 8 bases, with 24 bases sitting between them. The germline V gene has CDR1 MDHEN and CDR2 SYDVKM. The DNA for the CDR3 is TGTGCCAGCAGTCTAAATCCGGGACAAGAGAACGAGGAAGCTTTCTTT. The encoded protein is CASSLNPGQENEEAFF.

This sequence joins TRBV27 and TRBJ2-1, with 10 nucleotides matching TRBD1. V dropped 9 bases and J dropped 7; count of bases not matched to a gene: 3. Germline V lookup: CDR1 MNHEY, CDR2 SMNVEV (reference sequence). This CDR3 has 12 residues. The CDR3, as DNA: TGTGCCAGTGGGACAGGGGTTAATGAGCAGTTCTTC. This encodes CASGTGVNEQFF.

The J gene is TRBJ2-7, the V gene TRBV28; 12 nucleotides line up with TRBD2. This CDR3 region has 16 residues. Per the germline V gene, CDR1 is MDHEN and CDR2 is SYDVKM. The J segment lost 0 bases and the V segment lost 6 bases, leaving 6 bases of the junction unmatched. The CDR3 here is CASRPTSGGNSYEQYV. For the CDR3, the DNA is TGTGCCAGCAGGCCTACTAGCGGGGGGAACTCCTACGAGCAGTACGTC.

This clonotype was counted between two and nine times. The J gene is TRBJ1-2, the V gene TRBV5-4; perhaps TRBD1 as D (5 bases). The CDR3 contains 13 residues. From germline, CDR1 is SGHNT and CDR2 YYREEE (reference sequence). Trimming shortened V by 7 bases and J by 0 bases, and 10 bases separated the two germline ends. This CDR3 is CASRGEPNYGYTF. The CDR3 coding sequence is TGTGCCAGCCGAGGGGAGCCTAACTATGGCTACACCTTC.

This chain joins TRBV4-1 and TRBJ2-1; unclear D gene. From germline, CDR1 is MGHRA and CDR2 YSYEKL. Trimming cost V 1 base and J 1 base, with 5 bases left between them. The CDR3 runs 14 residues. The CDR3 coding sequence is TGCGCCAGCAGCCAAGTTACTTCCTACAATGAGCAGTTCTTC. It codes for CASSQVTSYNEQFF.

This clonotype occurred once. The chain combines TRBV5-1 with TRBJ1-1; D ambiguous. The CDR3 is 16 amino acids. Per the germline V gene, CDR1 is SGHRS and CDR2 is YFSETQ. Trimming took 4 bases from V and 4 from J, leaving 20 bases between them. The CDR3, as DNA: TGCGCCAGCAGCCCTAGAGGTCCGGGGAGGGCCACTGAAGCTTTCTTT. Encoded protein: CASSPRGPGRATEAFF.

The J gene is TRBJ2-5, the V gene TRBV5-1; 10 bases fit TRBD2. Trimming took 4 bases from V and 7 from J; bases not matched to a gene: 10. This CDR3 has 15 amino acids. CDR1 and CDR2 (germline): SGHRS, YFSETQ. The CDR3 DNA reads TGCGCCAGCAGCCCCGCCGGGACTAGCGTTGTGACCCAGTACTTC. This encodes CASSPAGTSVVTQYF.

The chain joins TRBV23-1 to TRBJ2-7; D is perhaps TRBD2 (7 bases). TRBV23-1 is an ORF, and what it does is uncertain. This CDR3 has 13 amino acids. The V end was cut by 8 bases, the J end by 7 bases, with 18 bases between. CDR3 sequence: CASGPGGPGEQYV. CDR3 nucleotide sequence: TGCGCCAGCGGCCCCGGGGGGCCAGGGGAGCAGTACGTC.

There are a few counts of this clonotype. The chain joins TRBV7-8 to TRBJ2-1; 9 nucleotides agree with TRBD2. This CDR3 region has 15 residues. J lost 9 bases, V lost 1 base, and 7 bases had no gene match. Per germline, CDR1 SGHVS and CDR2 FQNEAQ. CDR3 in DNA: TGTGCCAGCAGCTTAGAAAGCGGGGGGCCGAGTGAGCAGTTCTTC. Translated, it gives CASSLESGGPSEQFF.

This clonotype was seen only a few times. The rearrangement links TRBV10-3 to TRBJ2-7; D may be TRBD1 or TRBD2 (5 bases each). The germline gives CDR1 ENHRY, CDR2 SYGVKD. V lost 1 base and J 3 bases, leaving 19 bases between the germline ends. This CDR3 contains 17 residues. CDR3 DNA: TGTGCCATCAGTGAGTTTCGGACTCAGGGCGCTTACTACGAGCAGTACTTC. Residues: CAISEFRTQGAYYEQYF.

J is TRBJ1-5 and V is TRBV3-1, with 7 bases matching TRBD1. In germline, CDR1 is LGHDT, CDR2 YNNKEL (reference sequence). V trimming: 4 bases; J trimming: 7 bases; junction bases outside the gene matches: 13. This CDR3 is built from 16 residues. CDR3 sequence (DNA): TGTGCCAGCAGCCGAGGGACAGAGGGGTGGAACCAGCCCCAGCATTTT. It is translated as CASSRGTEGWNQPQHF.